Listed below are T cell receptor beta chains from one sample, sequenced in a study of blood T cells in healthy people across ages. TCRdb redid the calling of the 5' RACE reads with MiXCR, one entry per CDR3 protein. Here the sample spans over 500,000 distinct CDR3 sequences, roughly a quarter being singletons. These data were likewise used in another study, on T cells of mothers and their children.

The specimen sequenced was blood. Source of these receptors: a boy between 2 and 10 years old in good health. The CDR3 runs from the conserved cysteine through the conserved F or W. D genes are given only for firm matches. Only some rows state a clone size, as once, few, many or a class for expanded clones.

DNA: TGTGCCAGCAGCTTTCTGGGGAGCAATCAGCCCCAGCATTTT
CDR3: CASSFLGSNQPQHF
size: NA
D: NA
V: TRBV6-1
J: TRBJ1-5

DNA: TGCAGTGCCGATTCCGCCGGGGGGGGCTACAATGAGCAGTTCTTC
CDR3: CSADSAGGGYNEQFF
size: few
D: TRBD2
V: TRBV20-1
J: TRBJ2-1

DNA: TGCGCCACCAGCAGAGGAACAGACAGCACCGGGGAGCAGTTTTTT
CDR3: CATSRGTDSTGEQFF
size: NA
D: NA
V: TRBV15
J: TRBJ2-2

DNA: TGTGCCAGCAGCCCAATACCGGGACAGGTACAAGAGACCCAGTACTTC
CDR3: CASSPIPGQVQETQYF
size: few
D: TRBD1
V: TRBV3-1
J: TRBJ2-5

DNA: TGTGCCAGCAGTTACTCGAATCTCAAAAATGAGCAGTTCTTC
CDR3: CASSYSNLKNEQFF
size: NA
D: NA
V: TRBV6-2/TRBV6-3
J: TRBJ2-1

DNA: TGCAGTGCTAGACTCCCCCTCGGGACTAGCGGGGGACTAGCCTACAATGAGCAGTTCTTC
CDR3: CSARLPLGTSGGLAYNEQFF
size: few
D: TRBD2
V: TRBV20-1
J: TRBJ2-1

DNA: TGTGCCAGCTCACCTTACAGTAACCAAGAGACCCAGTACTTC
CDR3: CASSPYSNQETQYF
size: NA
D: NA
V: TRBV18
J: TRBJ2-5

DNA: TGTGCCAGCAGCTTATGGTTAGGGGGGCGTCAAGAGACCCAGTACTTC
CDR3: CASSLWLGGRQETQYF
size: NA
D: NA
V: TRBV12-3/TRBV12-4
J: TRBJ2-5

DNA: TGTGCCAGCAGTGAAGCGCTCCATTCGGGGGGAACCGGGGAGCTGTTTTTT
CDR3: CASSEALHSGGTGELFF
size: few
D: TRBD2
V: TRBV6-1
J: TRBJ2-2

DNA: TGTGCCAGCAGCCGTGAGGGACGCTATGGCTACACCTTC
CDR3: CASSREGRYGYTF
size: few
D: NA
V: TRBV6-5
J: TRBJ1-2